The following is a T cell receptor (beta chain) sequence with its context. The antigen is unknown. J was trimmed by 5 bases and V by 2 bases; bases with no gene match: 8. The germline V gene encodes CDR1 SGHVS and CDR2 FQNEAQ. This CDR3 region has 15 residues. The data stem from a study of brain metastases from non-small cell lung cancer. Study conclusions and caveats: Brain metastases shared most TCR repertoire with primaries, with sparse T cells. Brain metastases had lower T-cell infiltration than primary tumors. In around 66% of brain metastases, T-cell clones were expanded compared with matched primary tumors.

This table comes from immunoSEQ multiplex PCR, and its TCRdb copy is limited to in-frame clones, with some not included. The profile shows a few thousand clones, about 74% of them singletons. The source of this sequence is a donor at least 40 years old with non-small cell lung cancer. V and J are TRBV7-8 and TRBJ2-5; TRBD2 matches at 7 bases. Sequencing input: primary lung tumor tissue. The CDR3: CASSLFGGGGETQYF. The CDR3 DNA reads TGTGCCAGCAGCTTATTTGGCGGGGGAGGGGAGACCCAGTACTTC.